This entry lists 10 T cell receptor beta chains sequenced from one sample in a study of siplizumab effects on memory and regulatory T cells. The repertoire was sequenced with immunoSEQ multiplex PCR; TCRdb's copy has only in-frame clones and lacks some. The sample has approximately 68,000 clones, 91% seen once. The sequencing sample was made of CD8+ T cells sorted from blood. These receptors came from a human donor in good health.

V is TRBV5-8 and J is TRBJ1-2; D possibly corresponds to TRBD1 (5 bases). V lost 0 bases to trimming and J lost 1 base, with 19 bases between them. The CDR3 runs to 18 residues. Germline V lookup: CDR1 SGHTS, CDR2 YDEGEE. The CDR3 nucleotides are TGTGCCAGCAGCTTGGGGAGGGGCAGCGCCCCCCTTAACTATGGCTACACCTTC. Translating it yields CASSLGRGSAPLNYGYTF.

V usage is TRBV19 and J usage is TRBJ1-1; D uncertain. Trimming took 1 base from V and 6 from J, leaving 12 bases between them. CDR1 LNHDA and CDR2 SQIVND come from the germline V gene (reference sequence). The CDR3 sequence is 14 residues long. The CDR3 sequence is CASSIVTAAPEAFF. In nucleotides, the CDR3 is TGTGCCAGTAGTATAGTAACAGCCGCTCCTGAAGCTTTCTTT. Full variable domain (remainder filled in from reference TRBV19 and TRBJ1-1): DGGITQSPKYLFRKEGQNVTLSCEQNLNHDAMYWYRQDPGQGLRLIYYSQIVNDFQKGDIAEGYSVSREKKESFPLTVTSAQKNPTAFYLCASSIVTAAPEAFFGQGTRLTVV.

The V call is TRBV6-6, the J call TRBJ1-2, with TRBD1 as a possible D gene (5 bases). Germline assignment: CDR1 MNHNY and CDR2 SVGAGI (reference sequence). The V end lost 10 bases, the J end lost 4 bases, and 16 bases lay between the germline ends. The CDR3 consists of 13 residues. DNA for the CDR3: TGTGCCATAACCACGGGGGGGATCTATGGCTACACCTTC. Amino acids: CAITTGGIYGYTF.

This chain connects TRBV4-1 to TRBJ2-7, with a tentative D call TRBD1 (5 bases). This CDR3 region has 14 residues. Germline lookup yields CDR1 MGHRA and CDR2 YSYEKL. The V gene lost 1 base and the J gene lost 5 bases, with 12 bases spanning the gap. CDR3 in amino acids: CASSQARVSHEQYF. CDR3 nucleotides: TGCGCCAGCAGCCAAGCCAGGGTTTCCCACGAGCAGTACTTC.

This clone appeared a single time. The gene calls are TRBV7-9 and TRBJ1-2; possible D gene TRBD1, 5 bases. Between the trimmed V and J ends, which lost 5 bases and 2 bases, there was a span of 12 bases. Germline values: CDR1 SEHNR, CDR2 FQNEAQ (reference sequence). The CDR3 is made up of 14 amino acids. The CDR3 DNA follows: TGTGCCAGCAGCCCCCCCGGGGGGAACTATGGCTACACCTTC. Protein sequence: CASSPPGGNYGYTF.

The chain is built from TRBV9 and TRBJ2-4, with 14 bases lining up with TRBD2. V lost 3 bases to trimming and J lost 6 bases; unmatched junction nucleotides: 8. The CDR3 totals 17 residues. Per the germline V gene, CDR1 is SGDLS and CDR2 is YYNGEE. The CDR3 coding sequence is TGTGCCAGCAGCGAGGGGACTAGCGGGAGAGGAAGAAACATTCAGTACTTC. This gives the protein CASSEGTSGRGRNIQYF.

This clone was observed once. J is TRBJ1-2 and V is TRBV19; 9 nucleotides agree with TRBD1. Germline V lookup: CDR1 LNHDA, CDR2 SQIVND (reference sequence). Trimming at V came to 8 bases and at J to 8 bases, leaving 9 bases not matched to a gene. The CDR3 is 13 amino acids. The CDR3 DNA sequence: TGTGCCAGTGAGACAGGGGGGTCGAGCGGCTACACCTTC. This sequence encodes CASETGGSSGYTF. The variable domain in full, completed from reference TRBV19 and TRBJ1-2, reads DGGITQSPKYLFRKEGQNVTLSCEQNLNHDAMYWYRQDPGQGLRLIYYSQIVNDFQKGDIAEGYSVSREKKESFPLTVTSAQKNPTAFYLCASETGGSSGYTFGSGTRLTVV.

The rearrangement uses TRBV7-9 and TRBJ1-1, with D perhaps TRBD1 (5 bases). The CDR3 is 14 amino acids. Trimming stripped 5 bases from V and 3 bases from J, with 13 bases between. CDR1 SEHNR and CDR2 FQNEAQ come from the germline V gene (reference sequence). Written as DNA, the CDR3 is TGTGCCAGCAGCATCGGATTGGGGGACACTGAAGCTTTCTTT. Protein product: CASSIGLGDTEAFF.

The chain is built from TRBV2 and TRBJ2-7, with D tentatively TRBD1 (7 bases). Germline CDR1 SNHLY, CDR2 FYNNEI. CDR3 length equals 12 residues. Trimming took off 11 bases at V and 9 bases at J, with 20 bases between the two ends. The CDR3 bases are TGTGCCCCTGGAGACAGGGACGGGGGGCAGTACTTC. The encoded protein is CAPGDRDGGQYF. Based on the CDR3 plus reference TRBV2 and TRBJ2-7, the full variable domain is EPEVTQTPSHQVTQMGQEVILRCVPISNHLYFYWYRQILGQKVEFLVSFYNNEISEKSEIFDDQFSVERPDGSNFTLKIRSTKLEDSAMYFCAPGDRDGGQYFGPGTRLTVT.

The chain couples TRBV30 to TRBJ1-6, with unresolved D. The germline V gene has CDR1 GTSNPN and CDR2 SVGIG (reference sequence). CDR3 length equals 13 residues. V was pared by 5 bases and J by 1 base, with 6 bases between. The CDR3 DNA sequence: TGTGCCTGGTGGGGTTCCTATAATTCACCCCTCCACTTT. It specifies CAWWGSYNSPLHF. Using reference TRBV30 and TRBJ1-6 for the parts outside the CDR3, the full variable domain is SQTIHQWPATLVQPVGSPLSLECTVEGTSNPNLYWYRQAAGRGLQLLFYSVGIGQISSEVPQNLSASRPQDRQFILSSKKLLLSDSGFYLCAWWGSYNSPLHFGNGTRLTVT.